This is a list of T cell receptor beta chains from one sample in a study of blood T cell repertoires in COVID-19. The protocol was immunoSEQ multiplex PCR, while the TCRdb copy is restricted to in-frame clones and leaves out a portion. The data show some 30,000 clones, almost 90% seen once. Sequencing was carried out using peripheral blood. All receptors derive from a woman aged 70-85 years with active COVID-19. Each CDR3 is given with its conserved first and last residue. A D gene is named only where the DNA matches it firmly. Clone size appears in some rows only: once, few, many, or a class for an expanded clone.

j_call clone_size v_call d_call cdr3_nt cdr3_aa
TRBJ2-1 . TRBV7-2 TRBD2 TGTGCCAGCAGCAACGTAGCGGGGGGTCCCTACAATGAGCAGTTCTTC CASSNVAGGPYNEQFF
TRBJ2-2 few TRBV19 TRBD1 TGTGCCAGTACCAATCCCGACTTTGGGACAGGGTTCACCGGGGAGCTGTTTTTT CASTNPDFGTGFTGELFF
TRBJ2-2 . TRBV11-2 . TGTGCCAGCAGCTTGGATCGGGGATCAACCGGGGAGCTGTTTTTT CASSLDRGSTGELFF
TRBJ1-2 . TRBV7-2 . TGTGCCAGCAGCCCGGGGGTCGAGTACGATGGCTACACCTTC CASSPGVEYDGYTF
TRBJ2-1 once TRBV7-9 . TGTGCCAGCAGCTTAACGAGTTACAATGAGCAGTTCTTC CASSLTSYNEQFF
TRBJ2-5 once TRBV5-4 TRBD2 TGTGCCAGCAGCCGAATGACTAGCGGGGAAGAGACCCAGTACTTC CASSRMTSGEETQYF
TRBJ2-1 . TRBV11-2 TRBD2 TGTGCCAGCAGCTTAGAGGGGGGGACGATCAATGAGCAGTTCTTC CASSLEGGTINEQFF
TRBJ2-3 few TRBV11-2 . TGTGCCAGCAGCTTAGAGGTTGGGCGGGGCCGGCAGGATACGCAGTATTTT CASSLEVGRGRQDTQYF
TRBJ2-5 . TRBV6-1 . TGTGCCAGCAGTGAAGCGCGCCGAGAGACCCAGTACTTC CASSEARRETQYF
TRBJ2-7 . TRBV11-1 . TGTGCCAGCAGCTTAGCGCTTGACAGGACTTACGAGCAGTACTTC CASSLALDRTYEQYF
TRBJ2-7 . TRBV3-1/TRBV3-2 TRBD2 TGTGCCAGCAGCCAGGGTAGCGGGGGGAACTACGAGCAGTACTTC CASSQGSGGNYEQYF
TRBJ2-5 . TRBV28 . TGTGCCAGCAATGTAGCGATGGAGACCCAGTACTTC CASNVAMETQYF
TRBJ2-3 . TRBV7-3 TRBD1 TGTGCCAGCAGCTCGTCCGGGACAGGGGTCGATACGCAGTATTTT CASSSSGTGVDTQYF
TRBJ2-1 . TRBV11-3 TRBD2 TGTGCCAGCAGCATATGGACTAGCGGGGGGGCCGCGGAGCAGTTCTTC CASSIWTSGGAAEQFF
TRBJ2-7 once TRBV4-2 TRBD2 TGTGCCAGCAGCCAAGTCACTGCGGGGGTTGGCTACGAGCAGTACTTC CASSQVTAGVGYEQYF